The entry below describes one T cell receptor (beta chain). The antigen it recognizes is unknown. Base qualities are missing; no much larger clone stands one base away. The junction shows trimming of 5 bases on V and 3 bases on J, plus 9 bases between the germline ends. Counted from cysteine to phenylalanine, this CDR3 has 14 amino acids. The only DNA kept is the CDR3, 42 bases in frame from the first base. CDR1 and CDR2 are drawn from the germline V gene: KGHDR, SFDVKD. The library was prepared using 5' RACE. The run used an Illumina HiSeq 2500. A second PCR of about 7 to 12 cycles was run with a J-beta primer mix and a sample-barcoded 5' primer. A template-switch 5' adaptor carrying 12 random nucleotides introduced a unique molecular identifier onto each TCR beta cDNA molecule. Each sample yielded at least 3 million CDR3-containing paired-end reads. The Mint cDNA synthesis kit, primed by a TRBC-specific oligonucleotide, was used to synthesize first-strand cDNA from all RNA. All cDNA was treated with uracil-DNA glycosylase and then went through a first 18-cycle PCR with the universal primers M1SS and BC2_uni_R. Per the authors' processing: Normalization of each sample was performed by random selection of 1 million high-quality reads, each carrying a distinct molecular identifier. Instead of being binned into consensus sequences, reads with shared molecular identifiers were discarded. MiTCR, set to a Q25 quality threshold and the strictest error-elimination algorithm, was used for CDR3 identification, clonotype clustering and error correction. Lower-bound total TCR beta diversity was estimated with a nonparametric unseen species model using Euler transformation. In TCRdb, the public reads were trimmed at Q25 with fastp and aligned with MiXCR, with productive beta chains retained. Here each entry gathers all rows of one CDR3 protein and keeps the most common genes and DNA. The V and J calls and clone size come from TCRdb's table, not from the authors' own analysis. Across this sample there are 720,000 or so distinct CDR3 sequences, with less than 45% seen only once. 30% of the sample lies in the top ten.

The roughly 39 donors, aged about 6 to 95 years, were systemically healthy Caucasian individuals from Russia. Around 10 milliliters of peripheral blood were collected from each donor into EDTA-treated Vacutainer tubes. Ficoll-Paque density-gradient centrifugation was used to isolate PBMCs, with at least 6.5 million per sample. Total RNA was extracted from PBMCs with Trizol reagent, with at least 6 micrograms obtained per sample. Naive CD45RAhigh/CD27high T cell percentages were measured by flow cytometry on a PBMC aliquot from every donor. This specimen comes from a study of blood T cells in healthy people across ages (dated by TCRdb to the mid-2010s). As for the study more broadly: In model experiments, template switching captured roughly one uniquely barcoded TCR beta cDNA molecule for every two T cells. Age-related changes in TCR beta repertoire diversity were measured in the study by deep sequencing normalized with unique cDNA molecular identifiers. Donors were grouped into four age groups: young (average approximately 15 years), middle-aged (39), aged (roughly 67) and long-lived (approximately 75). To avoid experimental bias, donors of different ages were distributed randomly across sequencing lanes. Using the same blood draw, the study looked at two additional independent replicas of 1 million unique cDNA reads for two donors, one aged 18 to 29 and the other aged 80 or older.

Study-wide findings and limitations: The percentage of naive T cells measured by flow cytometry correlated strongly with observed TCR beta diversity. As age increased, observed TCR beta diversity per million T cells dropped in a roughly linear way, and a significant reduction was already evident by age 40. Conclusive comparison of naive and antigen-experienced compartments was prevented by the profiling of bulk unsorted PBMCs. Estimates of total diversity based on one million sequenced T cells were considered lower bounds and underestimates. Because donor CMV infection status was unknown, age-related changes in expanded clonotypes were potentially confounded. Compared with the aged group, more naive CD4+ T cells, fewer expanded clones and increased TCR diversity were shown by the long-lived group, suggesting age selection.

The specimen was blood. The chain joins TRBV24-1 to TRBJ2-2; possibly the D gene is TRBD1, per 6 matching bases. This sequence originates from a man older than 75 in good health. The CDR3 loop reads CATSADSDTGELFF. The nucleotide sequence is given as TGTGCCACCAGTGCGGACAGCGACACCGGGGAGCTGTTTTTT.